The present TCR beta chain was sequenced within a study of cytomegalovirus exposure and HLA in healthy donors. With regard to this clone: Antigen: not known.

Primers: 60 Vbeta forward and 13 Jbeta reverse. Some clones are missing from TCRdb's copy, which holds only in-frame ones; the method was immunoSEQ multiplex PCR. In the table there are about 82,000 clones, roughly 80% of which are singletons. Whole-study results and caveats: Sequencing likely produced, as an artifact, a cluster of highly shared sequence variants. Highest at DRB1 and lowest at HLA-C, TCR association rates differed among HLA loci in a later analysis.

Germline V CDR1 and CDR2: SGHNT, YYREEE (reference sequence). This CDR3 has 15 residues. V gave up 4 bases and J gave up 1 base; unmatched junction bases: 5. The V call is TRBV5-4, the J call TRBJ1-1; the match to TRBD1 covers 9 bases. The source is a human donor in good health. Sequenced sample: PBMCs. The chain's CDR3 is CASSHGGQGNTEAFF. The CDR3 coding sequence is TGTGCCAGCAGCCACGGGGGACAGGGGAACACTGAAGCTTTCTTT. Combining the CDR3 with reference TRBV5-4 and TRBJ1-1 gives the whole variable domain ETGVTQSPTHLIKTRGQQVTLRCSSQSGHNTVSWYQQALGQGPQFIFQYYREEENGRGNFPPRFSGLQFPNYSSELNVNALELDDSALYLCASSHGGQGNTEAFFGQGTRLTVV.